Each of the 9 T cell receptor beta chains below was sequenced from the same sample in a study of cytomegalovirus exposure and HLA in healthy donors. The PCR employed 60 Vbeta primers together with 13 Jbeta primers. TCRdb's copy holds only in-frame clones and misses some; the assay was immunoSEQ multiplex PCR. The table has about 180,000 clones, about four fifths seen once; the top ten hold 4% to 6%. Sequencing was done on a sample of PBMCs. These receptors originate from a girl aged 5-17 years in good health and CMV-seropositive.

The table lists this clone with a count of one. This sequence joins TRBV19 and TRBJ2-1; 8 bases line up with TRBD1. Germline V gene sequence: CDR1 LNHDA, CDR2 SQIVND (reference sequence). This CDR3 is 15 amino acids long. The junction had 13 bases not matched to a gene; V was cut back by 5 bases and J by 10 bases. CDR3 nucleotides: TGTGCCAGTAGTCCCCGGACAGGGAGTAGGAAGGAGCAGTTCTTC. This gives the protein CASSPRTGSRKEQFF.

The chain has TRBV7-9 and TRBJ1-1; D ambiguous. The germline CDR1 and CDR2 sequences are SEHNR and FQNEAQ (reference sequence). V lost 0 bases and J 11 bases, leaving 10 bases between the germline ends. There are 12 residues in the CDR3. CDR3 nucleotide sequence: TGTGCCAGCAGCTTAGCGCAGTTGAGGGCTTTCTTT. Encoded protein: CASSLAQLRAFF.

The chain combines TRBV9 with TRBJ2-3; 10 bases align to TRBD2. The CDR3 covers 17 residues. Germline CDR1 reads SGDLS; CDR2 reads YYNGEE. The V segment lost 0 bases and the J segment 2 bases; nucleotides outside the gene matches: 6. CDR3 sequence (DNA): TGTGCCAGCAGCGTAGAAGGTAGCGGGGGGATCACAGATACGCAGTATTTT. It yields the protein CASSVEGSGGITDTQYF.

The genes are TRBV10-3 and TRBJ2-7, with D perhaps TRBD2 (6 bases). CDR1 is ENHRY and CDR2 is SYGVKD in the germline V gene. This CDR3 contains 12 residues. Trimming stripped 2 bases from V and 6 bases from J, with 8 bases between. CDR3 loop: CAISEGGLEQYF. CDR3 DNA sequence: TGTGCCATCAGTGAGGGAGGGCTCGAGCAGTACTTC.

The rearrangement joins TRBV11-2 to TRBJ2-1; D not resolved. Germline-derived CDR1 and CDR2 are SGHAT and FQNNGV. Trimming took 5 bases from V and 7 from J, leaving 12 bases between them. This CDR3 has 13 residues. CDR3 in amino acids: CASSPRSGNEQFF. DNA of the CDR3: TGTGCCAGCAGCCCGAGGAGTGGGAATGAGCAGTTCTTC.

On this clone itself: The missing conserved phenylalanine or tryptophan at the end of this CDR3 makes a read error likely. Because the CDR3's place on the DNA is in doubt, the DNA is left out and the CDR3 is given as listed by TCRdb. This chain connects TRBV20-1 to TRBJ1-4. The CDR3 comprises 11 residues, both ends counted. The germline gives CDR1 DFQATT, CDR2 SNEGSKA (reference sequence). The CDR3 is CSARERGISFL.

This chain connects TRBV7-9 to TRBJ1-1, with unresolved D. This CDR3 has 12 amino acids. CDR1 SEHNR and CDR2 FQNEAQ come from the germline V gene (reference sequence). V was pared by 5 bases and J by 4 bases, with 8 bases between. The CDR3: CASSPPGTEAFF. The CDR3 coding sequence is TGTGCCAGCAGCCCCCCGGGCACTGAAGCTTTCTTT.

The chain has TRBV6-1 and TRBJ2-5; 9 nucleotides match TRBD1. V trimming: 5 bases; J trimming: 1 base; junction bases outside the gene matches: 5. This CDR3 has 15 amino acids. In germline, CDR1 is MNHNS, CDR2 SASEGT. The CDR3 region has the DNA TGTGCCAGCAGTCCCATGACAGGGGGCCAAGAGACCCAGTACTTC. It specifies CASSPMTGGQETQYF.

The CDR3 region is CASSRRTATDEQYF. As DNA, the CDR3 is TGTGCCAGCAGCAGGAGGACAGCCACTGACGAGCAGTACTTC. The rearrangement links TRBV7-9 to TRBJ2-7; D is perhaps TRBD1 (6 bases). Per the germline V gene, CDR1 is SEHNR and CDR2 is FQNEAQ (reference sequence). With 5 bases removed from V and 5 bases from J, the gap between germline ends came to 16 bases. The CDR3 is made up of 14 amino acids.